This T cell receptor (beta chain) comes out of a study of cytomegalovirus exposure and HLA in healthy donors. With 60 Vbeta and 13 Jbeta primers, the PCR was carried out. Method: immunoSEQ multiplex PCR; TCRdb's copy keeps in-frame clones and lacks some. The sample carries around 74,000 clones, about 80% recorded once. Material for sequencing was PBMCs. This sequence was found in a man under 40 in good health and CMV-seronegative.

CDR3 sequence reads: CASSLEGSKGRGQYF. CDR3 DNA sequence: TGTGCCAGCAGCTTAGAGGGTTCAAAGGGAAGGGGGCAGTACTTC. The J gene is TRBJ2-7, the V gene TRBV7-2, with D possibly matching TRBD1 (5 bases). Trimming pared 1 base from V and 9 bases from J, leaving 19 bases between. The CDR3 has 15 amino acids. Germline V gives CDR1 SGHTA, CDR2 FQGNSA.